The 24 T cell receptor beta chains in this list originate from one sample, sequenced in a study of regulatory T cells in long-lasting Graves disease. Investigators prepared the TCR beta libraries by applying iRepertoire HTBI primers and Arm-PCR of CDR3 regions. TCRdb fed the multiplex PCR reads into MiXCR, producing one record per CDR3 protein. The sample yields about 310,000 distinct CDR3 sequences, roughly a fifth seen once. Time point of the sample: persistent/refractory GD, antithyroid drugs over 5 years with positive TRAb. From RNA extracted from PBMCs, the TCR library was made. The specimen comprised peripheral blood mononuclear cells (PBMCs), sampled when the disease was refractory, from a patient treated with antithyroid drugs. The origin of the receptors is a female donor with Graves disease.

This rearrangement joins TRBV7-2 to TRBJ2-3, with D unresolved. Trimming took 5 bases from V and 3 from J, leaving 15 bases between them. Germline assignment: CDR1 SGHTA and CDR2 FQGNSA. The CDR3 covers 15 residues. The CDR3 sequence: CASSRNWVGTDTQYF. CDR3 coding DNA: TGTGCCAGCAGCCGAAACTGGGTGGGGACAGATACGCAGTATTTT.

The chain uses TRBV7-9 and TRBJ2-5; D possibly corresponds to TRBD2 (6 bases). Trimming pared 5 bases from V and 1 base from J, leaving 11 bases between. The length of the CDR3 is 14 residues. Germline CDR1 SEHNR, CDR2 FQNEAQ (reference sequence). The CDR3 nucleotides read TGTGCCAGCAGCCCTGCAGCGGGCCAAGAGACCCAGTACTTC. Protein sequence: CASSPAAGQETQYF.

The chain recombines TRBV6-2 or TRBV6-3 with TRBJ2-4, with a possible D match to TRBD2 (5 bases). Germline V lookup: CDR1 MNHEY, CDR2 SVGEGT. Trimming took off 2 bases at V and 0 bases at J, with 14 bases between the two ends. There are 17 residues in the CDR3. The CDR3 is CASSYPGRTLAKNIQYF. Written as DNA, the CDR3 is TGTGCCAGCAGTTACCCAGGACGGACTCTAGCCAAAAACATTCAGTACTTC.

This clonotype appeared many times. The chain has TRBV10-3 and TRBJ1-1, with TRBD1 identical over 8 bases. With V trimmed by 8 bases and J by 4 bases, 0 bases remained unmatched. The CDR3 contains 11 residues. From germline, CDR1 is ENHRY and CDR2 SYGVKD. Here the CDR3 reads CAIGQGTEAFF. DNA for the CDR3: TGTGCCATCGGACAGGGCACTGAAGCTTTCTTT.

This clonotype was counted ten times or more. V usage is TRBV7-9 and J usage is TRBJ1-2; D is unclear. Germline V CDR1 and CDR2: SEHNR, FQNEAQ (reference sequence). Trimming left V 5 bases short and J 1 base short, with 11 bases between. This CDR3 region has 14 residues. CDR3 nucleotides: TGTGCCAGCAGCCCCGACAAGTTTAACTATGGCTACACCTTC. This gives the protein CASSPDKFNYGYTF.

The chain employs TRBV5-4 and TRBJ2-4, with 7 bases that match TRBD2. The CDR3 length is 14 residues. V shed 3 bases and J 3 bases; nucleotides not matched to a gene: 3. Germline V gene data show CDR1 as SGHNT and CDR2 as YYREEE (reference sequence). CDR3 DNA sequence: TGTGCCAGCAGCTACCTAGCGGACAAAAACATTCAGTACTTC. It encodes CASSYLADKNIQYF. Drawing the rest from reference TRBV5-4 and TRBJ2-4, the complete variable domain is ETGVTQSPTHLIKTRGQQVTLRCSSQSGHNTVSWYQQALGQGPQFIFQYYREEENGRGNFPPRFSGLQFPNYSSELNVNALELDDSALYLCASSYLADKNIQYFGAGTRLSVL.

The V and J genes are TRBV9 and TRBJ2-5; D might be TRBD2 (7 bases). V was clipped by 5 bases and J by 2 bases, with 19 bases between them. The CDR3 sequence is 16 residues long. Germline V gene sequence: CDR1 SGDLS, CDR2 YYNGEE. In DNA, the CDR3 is TGTGCCAGCAGTTTACGGCGGGGGCCGTCACAAGAGACCCAGTACTTC. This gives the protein CASSLRRGPSQETQYF.

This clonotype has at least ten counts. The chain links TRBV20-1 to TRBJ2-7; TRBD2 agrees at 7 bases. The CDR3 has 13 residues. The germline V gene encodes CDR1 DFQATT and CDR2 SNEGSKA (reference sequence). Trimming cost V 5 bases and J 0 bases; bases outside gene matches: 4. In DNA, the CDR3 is TGCAGTGCTCGGGGACTAAACTCCTACGAGCAGTACTTC. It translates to CSARGLNSYEQYF.

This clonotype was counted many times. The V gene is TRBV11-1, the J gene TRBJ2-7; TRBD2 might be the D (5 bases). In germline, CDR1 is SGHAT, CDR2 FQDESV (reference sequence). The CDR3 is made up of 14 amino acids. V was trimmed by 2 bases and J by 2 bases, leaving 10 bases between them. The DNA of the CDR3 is TGTGCCAGCAGCTTAATGGGAGTGACCTACGAGCAGTACTTC. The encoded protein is CASSLMGVTYEQYF.

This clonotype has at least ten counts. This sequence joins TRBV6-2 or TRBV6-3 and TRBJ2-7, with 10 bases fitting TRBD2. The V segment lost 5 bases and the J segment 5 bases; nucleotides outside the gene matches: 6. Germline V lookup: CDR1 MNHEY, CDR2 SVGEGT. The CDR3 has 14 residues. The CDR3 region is CASSTLAGVDEQYF. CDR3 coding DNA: TGTGCCAGCAGTACCCTAGCGGGAGTCGACGAGCAGTACTTC.

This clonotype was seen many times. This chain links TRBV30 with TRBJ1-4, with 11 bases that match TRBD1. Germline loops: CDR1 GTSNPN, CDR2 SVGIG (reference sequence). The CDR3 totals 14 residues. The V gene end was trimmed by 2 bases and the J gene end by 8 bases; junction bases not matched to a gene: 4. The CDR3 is CAWSRDRGEEKLFF. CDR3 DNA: TGTGCCTGGAGTCGGGACAGGGGGGAAGAAAAACTGTTTTTT.

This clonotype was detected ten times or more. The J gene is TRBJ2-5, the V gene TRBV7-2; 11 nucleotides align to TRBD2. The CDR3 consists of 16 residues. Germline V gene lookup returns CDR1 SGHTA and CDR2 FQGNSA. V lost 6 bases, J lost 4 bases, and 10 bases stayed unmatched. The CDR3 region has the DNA TGTGCCAGCAGTTCAACACTAGCGGGAGTCTTAGAGACCCAGTACTTC. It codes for CASSSTLAGVLETQYF.

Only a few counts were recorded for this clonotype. CDR3 nucleotide sequence: TGTGCCTGGAGTTTGGGACTTCAAGGGGAGCAGTACTTC. Amino acid sequence: CAWSLGLQGEQYF. The rearrangement joins TRBV30 to TRBJ2-7, with D possibly matching TRBD2 (6 bases). CDR1 and CDR2 (germline): GTSNPN, SVGIG (reference sequence). Trimming cost V 2 bases and J 7 bases, with 15 bases left between them. The CDR3 is made up of 13 amino acids.

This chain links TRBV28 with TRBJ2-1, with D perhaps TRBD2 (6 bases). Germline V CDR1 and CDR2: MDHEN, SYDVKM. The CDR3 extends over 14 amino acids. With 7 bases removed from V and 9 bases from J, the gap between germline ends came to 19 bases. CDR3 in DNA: TGTGCCAGCAACGTTAGAGGAGGGGTTGGTGAGCAGTTCTTC. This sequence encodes CASNVRGGVGEQFF.

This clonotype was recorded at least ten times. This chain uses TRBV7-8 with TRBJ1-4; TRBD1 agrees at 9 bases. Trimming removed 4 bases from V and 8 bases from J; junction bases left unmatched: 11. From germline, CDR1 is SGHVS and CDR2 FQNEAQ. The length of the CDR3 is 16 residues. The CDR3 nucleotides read TGTGCCAGCAGCTCAGCTCTCACAGGGGGCGTAGAAAAACTGTTTTTT. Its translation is CASSSALTGGVEKLFF.

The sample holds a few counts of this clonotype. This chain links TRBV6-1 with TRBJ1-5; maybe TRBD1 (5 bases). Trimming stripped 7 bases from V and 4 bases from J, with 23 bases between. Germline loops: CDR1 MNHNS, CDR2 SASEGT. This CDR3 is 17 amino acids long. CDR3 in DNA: TGTGCCAGCACCCCCAAGGGGTTGGCACTGCCGAATCAGCCCCAGCATTTT. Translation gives CASTPKGLALPNQPQHF.

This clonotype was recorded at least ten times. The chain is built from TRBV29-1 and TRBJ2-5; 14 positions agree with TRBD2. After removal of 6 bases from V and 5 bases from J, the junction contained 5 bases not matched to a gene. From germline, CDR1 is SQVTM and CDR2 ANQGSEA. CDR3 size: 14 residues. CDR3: CSVGTSGSGETQYF. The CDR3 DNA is TGCAGCGTAGGGACTAGCGGGAGTGGGGAGACCCAGTACTTC.

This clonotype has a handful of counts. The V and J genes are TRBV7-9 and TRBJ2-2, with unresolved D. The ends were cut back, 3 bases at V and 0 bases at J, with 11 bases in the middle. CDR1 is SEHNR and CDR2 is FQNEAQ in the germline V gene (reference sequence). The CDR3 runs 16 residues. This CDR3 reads CASSFLVQANTGELFF. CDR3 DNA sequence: TGTGCCAGCAGCTTTCTCGTCCAAGCGAACACCGGGGAGCTGTTTTTT.

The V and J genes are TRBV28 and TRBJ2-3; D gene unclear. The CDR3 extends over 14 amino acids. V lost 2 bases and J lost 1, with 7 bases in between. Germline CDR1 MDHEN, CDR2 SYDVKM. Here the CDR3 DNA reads TGTGCCAGCAGTTTACTGATTCGCACAGATACGCAGTATTTT. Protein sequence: CASSLLIRTDTQYF.

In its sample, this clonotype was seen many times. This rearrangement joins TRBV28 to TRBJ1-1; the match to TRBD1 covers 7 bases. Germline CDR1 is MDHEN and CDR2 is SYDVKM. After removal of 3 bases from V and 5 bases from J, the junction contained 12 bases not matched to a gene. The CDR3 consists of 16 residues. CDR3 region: CASSLGTGTAKTEAFF. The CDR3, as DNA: TGTGCCAGCAGTTTGGGAACCGGGACAGCGAAGACTGAAGCTTTCTTT.

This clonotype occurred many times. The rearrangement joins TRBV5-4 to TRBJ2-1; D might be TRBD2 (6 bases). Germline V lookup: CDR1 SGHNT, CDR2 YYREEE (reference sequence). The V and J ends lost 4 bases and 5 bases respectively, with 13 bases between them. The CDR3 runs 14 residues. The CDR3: CASSPRLVNNEQFF. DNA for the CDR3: TGTGCCAGCAGCCCCAGACTAGTTAACAATGAGCAGTTCTTC.

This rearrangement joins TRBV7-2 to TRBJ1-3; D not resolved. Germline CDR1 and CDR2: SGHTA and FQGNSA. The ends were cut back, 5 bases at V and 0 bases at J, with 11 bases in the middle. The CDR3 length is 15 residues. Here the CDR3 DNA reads TGTGCCAGCAGCCCGGCGCTGAGCTCTGGAAACACCATATATTTT. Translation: CASSPALSSGNTIYF. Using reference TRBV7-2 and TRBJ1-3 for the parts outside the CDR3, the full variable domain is GAGVSQSPSNKVTEKGKDVELRCDPISGHTALYWYRQSLGQGLEFLIYFQGNSAPDKSGLPSDRFSAERTGGSVSTLTIQRTQQEDSAVYLCASSPALSSGNTIYFGEGSWLTVV.

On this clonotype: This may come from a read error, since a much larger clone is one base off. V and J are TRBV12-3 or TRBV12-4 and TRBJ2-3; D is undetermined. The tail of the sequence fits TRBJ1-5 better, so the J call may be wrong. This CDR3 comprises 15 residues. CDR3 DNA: TGTGCCAGCAGTGTGACGCGAACTAGCACAGATACGCAGCATTTT. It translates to CASSVTRTSTDTQHF.

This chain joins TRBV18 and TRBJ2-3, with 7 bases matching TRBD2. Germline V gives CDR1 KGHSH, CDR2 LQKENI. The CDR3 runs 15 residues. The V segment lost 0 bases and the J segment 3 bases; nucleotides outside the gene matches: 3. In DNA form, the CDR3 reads TGTGCCAGCTCACCACCGCTGGGAGGGACAGATACGCAGTATTTT. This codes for CASSPPLGGTDTQYF.